The source of this T cell receptor (beta chain) is a study of identical twins (dated by TCRdb to about 2016). Regarding the complete study: To test whether fetal clonotypes persist, this study deep-sequenced TCR alpha and beta repertoires from monozygotic twins, from unrelated adults of various ages, and from cord blood. Replicate twin experiments were performed at different times using different library preparation protocols to rule out contamination. Results the study describes overall, beyond this receptor: Because the same donors could not be followed over many years, the conclusions depended on cross-sectional statistical analysis. Compared with coincidental sharing between unrelated individuals, out-of-frame TCR alpha sequences shared between twins had an excess of sequences with low generation probability. Fewer insertions were carried by abundant cord blood beta clonotypes, a similar but weaker trend appeared in young adult naive repertoires, and no such trend appeared in memory repertoires. Out-of-frame TCR alpha sharing in monozygotic twins was systematically underestimated by recombination models, whereas sharing between unrelated individuals was in agreement with the recombination models. A weaker excess of twin sharing was found in beta out-of-frame sequences because the signal-to-noise ratio was lowered by fewer shared sequences. Invariant T cells such as MAIT and iNKT could partly confound zero-insertion analyses, although diverse VJ usage argued against such confounding for most clonotypes.

Only healthy Caucasian donors were included. Via the germline V gene (reference sequence), CDR1 is DFQATT and CDR2 SNEGSKA. Cut back by 5 bases and 0 bases, the V and J ends lie 17 bases apart. The CDR3 runs 16 residues from the cysteine to the phenylalanine. Of the read, only the CDR3 DNA is kept; its 48 bases are in frame from base 1. Points on this clonotype: Its antigen remains undetermined. Base qualities are not recorded, but no much larger clone differs from it by a single base.

Receptor libraries were prepared by 5' RACE. For sequencing, an Illumina HiSeq 2000 was employed. Template switching added a universal primer binding site, and the final cDNA carried a unique molecular identifier that allowed TCR cDNA molecules to be counted accurately. Specific primers in the conserved constant-segment region were used to synthesize first-strand cDNA for TCR alpha and beta chains. To control for contamination, every cDNA library was double barcoded, receiving both a SMART-Mk sample barcode and Illumina barcodes. TruSeq adapter sequences along with Illumina sample barcodes were introduced in two successive PCR steps. The Illumina HiSeq platform was used with custom primers to sequence TCR alpha and beta cDNA libraries. In the authors' own workflow: MiGEC processed the raw reads to extract unique molecular identifiers, while MiXCR was used to determine the CDR3 positions. Recombination models were inferred per individual with the repgenHMM and IGoR tools using an EM algorithm. The tcR package in R was used for shared clonotype analysis, with sharing normalized by the product of cloneset sizes. To study raw recombination without the effects of thymic and clonal selection, out-of-frame nonproductive sequences were analyzed. TCRdb trimmed the raw reads at Q25, called clones with MiXCR and kept productive beta chains. Rows are combined by CDR3 protein, so each entry shows the most common genes and DNA. The V and J calls follow TCRdb's processing rather than the paper's. Recorded for this sample are about 1.7 million distinct CDR3 sequences; under 35% of them occurred a single time. The ten largest make up about 0.3% of the sample.

The sample consisted of cord blood. The sequence was obtained from a newborn girl in good health. The V and J segments used are TRBV20-1 and TRBJ2-1; a tentative D call is TRBD2 (6 bases match). In nucleotide form, the sequence is TGCAGTGCTTCTGCGGGTAGCGGAAGCTCCTACAATGAGCAGTTCTTC. Translated, this is CSASAGSGSSYNEQFF.